These 32 T cell receptor beta chains were all obtained from the same sample, sequenced in a study of radiation and T cells in renal cell carcinoma (TCRdb year 2020). Read against the paper, the sample's time point label means: baseline pretreatment blood. The intended sense of this specimen's treatment or condition label: 15 Gy SBRT to primary tumor, nephrectomy 4 weeks later. The library was made by the immunoSEQ multiplex PCR assay. Entries here come from immuneACCESS through TCRdb and include only in-frame sequences with V and J called. Some clones fail to appear in such tables; in the studies checked, an unresolved V gene covers under half of the shortfall, and the cause of the remainder is unknown. This sample holds 50,000 to 75,000 clones; around 80% were observed only once. Roughly 7.2% of the sample is held by the ten biggest clonotypes. Sequenced material: blood, taken from a patient whose treatment included radiotherapy and nephrectomy. The origin of the receptors is a man in his sixties with renal cell carcinoma.

V is TRBV19 and J is TRBJ2-7, with TRBD2 matching over 10 bases. V gave up 4 bases and J gave up 0 bases; unmatched junction bases: 6. Per the germline V gene, CDR1 is LNHDA and CDR2 is SQIVND (reference sequence). The length of the CDR3 is 16 residues. The CDR3 protein is CASSNSGGPNSYEQYF. In DNA form, the CDR3 reads TGTGCCAGTAGTAATAGCGGGGGGCCCAACTCCTACGAGCAGTACTTC.

The rearrangement links TRBV9 to TRBJ2-5, with 10 bases identical to TRBD2. With V trimmed by 2 bases and J by 4 bases, 5 bases remained unmatched. Germline V gene sequence: CDR1 SGDLS, CDR2 YYNGEE. The CDR3 is 15 amino acids. CDR3 nucleotide sequence: TGTGCCAGCAGCGTTTTCAGCGGGGGGGGAGAGACCCAGTACTTC. Translating gives CASSVFSGGGETQYF. The entire variable domain, with the rest obtained from reference TRBV9 and TRBJ2-5, is as follows: DSGVTQTPKHLITATGQRVTLRCSPRSGDLSVYWYQQSLDQGLQFLIQYYNGEERAKGNILERFSAQQFPDLHSELNLSSLELGDSALYFCASSVFSGGGETQYFGPGTRLLVL.

This sequence joins TRBV5-1 and TRBJ2-3; 9 positions match TRBD2. The CDR3 is made up of 16 amino acids. Germline V gives CDR1 SGHRS, CDR2 YFSETQ. Unmatched junction bases numbered 3, after V lost 0 bases and J lost 1 base. CDR3 sequence (DNA): TGCGCCAGCAGCTTGGAGCAGCGGGGGGGCACAGATACGCAGTATTTT. Translating it yields CASSLEQRGGTDTQYF.

This clone was seen a few times. The rearrangement links TRBV7-8 to TRBJ1-1, with 7 bases fitting TRBD1. Germline values: CDR1 SGHVS, CDR2 FQNEAQ. V was clipped by 5 bases and J by 6 bases; unmatched bases: 12. This CDR3 has 15 amino acids. The CDR3 DNA reads as TGTGCCAGCAGCCAGACAGGGCAGTCAGGTGCTGAAGCTTTCTTT. Its protein is CASSQTGQSGAEAFF.

V and J are TRBV19 and TRBJ1-3; D may be TRBD1 (6 bases). Trimming left V 9 bases short and J 3 bases short, with 9 bases between. This CDR3 contains 12 residues. Germline CDR1 reads LNHDA; CDR2 reads SQIVND (reference sequence). The chain's CDR3 is CASRTVGNTIYF. For the CDR3, the DNA is TGTGCCAGCAGGACAGTTGGAAACACCATATATTTT.

This chain links TRBV27 with TRBJ1-2, with 7 bases lining up with TRBD1. The CDR3 has 15 amino acids. V lost 5 bases and J lost 4; bases outside the gene matches: 10. Per germline, CDR1 MNHEY and CDR2 SMNVEV (reference sequence). In DNA form, the CDR3 reads TGTGCCAGCAGTGAGGGTAGGGGGCAGGGCTATGGCTACACCTTC. It is translated as CASSEGRGQGYGYTF.

This clone was seen more than once but under ten times. Here the CDR3 reads CASSVGQEGSPLHF. DNA for the CDR3: TGCGCCAGCAGCGTAGGGCAGGAGGGTTCACCCCTCCACTTT. The chain combines TRBV4-3 with TRBJ1-6; D not certain. Germline V gives CDR1 LGHNA, CDR2 YSLEER. V lost 5 bases and J 9 bases, leaving 14 bases between the germline ends. The CDR3 consists of 14 residues.

CDR3 region: CAWSVRNRGSLGGELFF. The DNA of the CDR3 is TGTGCCTGGAGTGTCAGGAACAGGGGCTCTTTGGGCGGGGAGCTGTTTTTT. The rearrangement links TRBV30 to TRBJ2-2; 7 bases map to TRBD1. V lost 0 bases and J lost 7; bases outside the gene matches: 14. CDR3 length: 17 amino acids. Germline V CDR1 and CDR2: GTSNPN, SVGIG (reference sequence).

The rearrangement uses TRBV30 and TRBJ1-3; possibly TRBD1 for D (5 bases). The germline V gene encodes CDR1 GTSNPN and CDR2 SVGIG (reference sequence). The length of the CDR3 is 17 residues. The ends were cut back, 2 bases at V and 5 bases at J, with 22 bases in the middle. The CDR3 DNA reads TGTGCCTGGAGTTCCTCACTTAACAGGAGTCTACGAAACACCATATATTTT. It yields the protein CAWSSSLNRSLRNTIYF.

The chain carries TRBV19 and TRBJ2-7; D possibly uses TRBD1 or TRBD2 (5 bases each). Trimming pared 3 bases from V and 5 bases from J, leaving 11 bases between. Per germline, CDR1 LNHDA and CDR2 SQIVND (reference sequence). CDR3 length: 13 residues. Written as DNA, the CDR3 is TGTGCCAGTAGTATCTCGGGGCATGACGAGCAGTACGTC. Translation gives CASSISGHDEQYV.

The chain uses TRBV7-9 and TRBJ1-1, with D possibly matching TRBD1 (5 bases). The CDR3 has 15 residues. Germline V gene lookup returns CDR1 SEHNR and CDR2 FQNEAQ (reference sequence). Trimming cost V 5 bases and J 4 bases, with 17 bases left between them. The chain's CDR3 is CASSTEGTWSTEAFF. DNA for the CDR3: TGTGCCAGCAGCACAGAGGGGACCTGGTCCACTGAAGCTTTCTTT.

This clone was recorded a few times. The chain links TRBV7-2 to TRBJ2-5; 9 nucleotides line up with TRBD2. V lost 3 bases, J lost 5 bases, and 4 bases stayed unmatched. The germline gives CDR1 SGHTA, CDR2 FQGNSA. This CDR3 region has 14 residues. CDR3 in DNA: TGTGCCAGCAGCTTGACTAGCGGTGGGGAGACCCAGTACTTC. Translated, it gives CASSLTSGGETQYF.

The chain combines TRBV2 with TRBJ2-2; D might be TRBD1 or TRBD2, each matching 5 bases. Germline CDR1 reads SNHLY; CDR2 reads FYNNEI. The CDR3 loop spans 16 amino acids. V was clipped by 2 bases and J by 0 bases, with 10 bases between them. The DNA of the CDR3 is TGTGCCAGCAGTGAATTGGGACCCACGAACACCGGGGAGCTGTTTTTT. Protein product: CASSELGPTNTGELFF.

This clone came up a few times. This specimen includes other DNA sequences encoding the same CDR3. The rearrangement links TRBV6-6 to TRBJ1-1; D not resolved. Germline V gene data show CDR1 as MNHNY and CDR2 as SVGAGI (reference sequence). The CDR3 runs 11 residues. The V end lost 5 bases, the J end lost 5 bases, and 6 bases lay between the germline ends. This CDR3 reads CASSPGTEAFF. The DNA of the CDR3 is TGTGCCAGCAGTCCGGGAACTGAAGCTTTCTTT.

The V call is TRBV29-1, the J call TRBJ2-7, with 9 bases identical to TRBD1. J lost 6 bases, V lost 5 bases, and 11 bases had no gene match. The CDR3 extends over 14 amino acids. Germline V gene lookup returns CDR1 SQVTM and CDR2 ANQGSEA. The CDR3 DNA is TGCAGCGTTAGCTCCGGGACAGGGTTTTTCGAGCAGTACTTC. Translated: CSVSSGTGFFEQYF.

The J gene is TRBJ2-5, the V gene TRBV13; TRBD2 matches 10 bases. CDR1 PRHDT and CDR2 FYEKMQ come from the germline V gene (reference sequence). V was clipped by 5 bases and J by 2 bases; unmatched bases: 8. This CDR3 is built from 16 residues. CDR3 coding DNA: TGTGCCAGCAGCCTCACCGGGACTAGCGTGCAAGAGACCCAGTACTTC. It codes for CASSLTGTSVQETQYF.

The chain carries TRBV7-9 and TRBJ1-5; D is perhaps TRBD1 (5 bases). CDR1 and CDR2 (germline): SEHNR, FQNEAQ (reference sequence). Between the trimmed V and J ends, which lost 5 bases and 3 bases, there was a span of 8 bases. The CDR3 has 13 residues. For the CDR3, the DNA is TGTGCCAGCAGCGGCAGGGACAATCAGCCCCAGCATTTT. It is translated as CASSGRDNQPQHF.

This rearrangement joins TRBV5-5 to TRBJ1-5; D might be TRBD1 (5 bases). From germline, CDR1 is SGHKS and CDR2 YYEKEE (reference sequence). Trimming took off 1 base at V and 0 bases at J, with 11 bases between the two ends. This CDR3 spans 16 amino acids. The CDR3: CASSLRSGNSNQPQHF. The CDR3 DNA reads TGTGCCAGCAGCTTGAGGTCAGGGAATAGCAATCAGCCCCAGCATTTT.

This clone was observed a handful of times. This rearrangement joins TRBV4-3 to TRBJ2-5; TRBD2 matches at 16 bases. The CDR3 totals 21 residues. V shed 0 bases and J 2 bases; nucleotides not matched to a gene: 12. The V gene's germline CDR1 is LGHNA and CDR2 YSLEER. The chain's CDR3 is CASSQEPWGTSGGAAQETQYF. The CDR3 DNA follows: TGCGCCAGCAGCCAAGAACCATGGGGGACTAGCGGGGGGGCCGCTCAAGAGACCCAGTACTTC.

This clone was picked up a small number of times. The chain carries TRBV7-6 and TRBJ1-5; D unclear. The germline gives CDR1 SGHVS, CDR2 FNYEAQ. There are 13 residues in the CDR3. The V and J ends lost 1 base and 6 bases respectively, with 7 bases between them. In DNA form, the CDR3 reads TGTGCCAGCAGCTTAGGCGTAGGTCAGCCCCAGCATTTT. This sequence encodes CASSLGVGQPQHF.

The gene calls are TRBV30 and TRBJ1-2; D is ambiguous. Germline assignment: CDR1 GTSNPN and CDR2 SVGIG (reference sequence). Trimming pared 0 bases from V and 4 bases from J, leaving 12 bases between. The CDR3 loop spans 14 amino acids. Here the CDR3 reads CAWSVDGSSYGYTF. CDR3 DNA: TGTGCCTGGAGTGTAGACGGGAGTAGCTATGGCTACACCTTC.

V gene TRBV11-2 combines with J gene TRBJ1-1, with D perhaps matching TRBD1 (5 bases). Trimming pared 5 bases from V and 8 bases from J, leaving 33 bases between. The CDR3 runs 19 residues. Germline assignment: CDR1 SGHAT and CDR2 FQNNGV. The CDR3 DNA reads TGTGCCAGCAGCCCCCCCGGGGCCGCTTCTTACCGCCCGCCTCCCGAAGCTTTCTTT. Protein product: CASSPPGAASYRPPPEAFF.

The chain recombines TRBV4-3 with TRBJ1-2, with D uncertain. CDR3 size: 15 residues. V lost 4 bases, J lost 4 bases, and 16 bases lay in between. The germline CDR1 and CDR2 sequences are LGHNA and YSLEER. The CDR3 region has the DNA TGCGCCAGCAGCCCCTCTGGAGGGATTTCCTATGGCTACACCTTC. Its translation: CASSPSGGISYGYTF.

This clone was recorded only once. The CDR3 loop is CASSWDIYNEQFF. The CDR3, as DNA: TGTGCCAGTAGCTGGGACATCTACAATGAGCAGTTCTTC. V and J are TRBV19 and TRBJ2-1; a weak D match, TRBD1 (6 bases). V shed 6 bases and J shed 3 bases, with 9 bases lying between them. Germline lookup yields CDR1 LNHDA and CDR2 SQIVND (reference sequence). CDR3 length: 13 residues.

The chain couples TRBV19 to TRBJ2-1, with D perhaps matching TRBD1 or TRBD2 (6 bases each). The CDR3 spans 17 residues. Germline CDR1 is LNHDA and CDR2 is SQIVND (reference sequence). Trimming took 3 bases from V and 0 from J, leaving 15 bases between them. The CDR3, as DNA: TGTGCCAGTAGTATTCCCGGGGGCCCCAACTCCTACAATGAGCAGTTCTTC. It specifies CASSIPGGPNSYNEQFF.

The chain couples TRBV19 to TRBJ2-5, with a weak D call TRBD2 (6 bases). The CDR3 loop spans 12 amino acids. The V gene's germline CDR1 is LNHDA and CDR2 SQIVND (reference sequence). Trimming shortened V by 5 bases and J by 4 bases, and 8 bases separated the two germline ends. The CDR3 sequence: CASSPGVETQYF. CDR3 nucleotides: TGTGCCAGTAGTCCGGGGGTAGAGACCCAGTACTTC.

This clone appeared a few times. The gene calls are TRBV27 and TRBJ1-6; no firm D call. Trimming took 6 bases from V and 0 from J, leaving 15 bases between them. The CDR3 has 17 amino acids. Germline CDR1 and CDR2: MNHEY and SMNVEV (reference sequence). CDR3 amino acids: CASRPLKNLSYNSPLHF. CDR3 DNA: TGTGCCAGCAGGCCCTTAAAGAACCTCTCCTATAATTCACCCCTCCACTTT.

The count of this clone is one. The rearrangement links TRBV7-8 to TRBJ2-1, with D hard to call. Per germline, CDR1 SGHVS and CDR2 FQNEAQ. Trimming cost V 5 bases and J 4 bases, with 12 bases left between them. CDR3 length: 14 residues. The CDR3: CASSPPGSYNEQFF. CDR3 bases: TGTGCCAGCAGCCCGCCCGGTTCATACAATGAGCAGTTCTTC. Supplemented by reference TRBV7-8 and TRBJ2-1, the full variable domain reads GAGVSQSPRYKVAKRGQDVALRCDPISGHVSLFWYQQALGQGPEFLTYFQNEAQLDKSGLPSDRFFAERPEGSVSTLKIQRTQQEDSAVYLCASSPPGSYNEQFFGPGTRLTVL.

The chain combines TRBV6-6 with TRBJ2-2, with D uncertain. Germline V lookup: CDR1 MNHNY, CDR2 SVGAGI (reference sequence). The CDR3 covers 11 residues. V dropped 4 bases and J dropped 7 bases, with 4 bases sitting between them. In DNA, the CDR3 is TGTGCCAGCAGTTGGGTCGGGGAGCTGTTTTTT. Protein product: CASSWVGELFF.

This chain uses TRBV5-1 with TRBJ1-6; 7 bases align to TRBD1. Germline CDR1 is SGHRS and CDR2 is YFSETQ. With 4 bases clipped from V and 5 bases from J, the junction kept 3 bases outside the gene matches. The CDR3 length is 14 residues. CDR3 coding DNA: TGCGCCAGCAGCCCCGGGACAGATAATTCACCCCTCCACTTT. Translated, it gives CASSPGTDNSPLHF. Full variable domain (remainder filled in from reference TRBV5-1 and TRBJ1-6): KAGVTQTPRYLIKTRGQQVTLSCSPISGHRSVSWYQQTPGQGLQFLFEYFSETQRNKGNFPGRFSGRQFSNSRSEMNVSTLELGDSALYLCASSPGTDNSPLHFGNGTRLTVT.

This chain joins TRBV19 and TRBJ2-2; D gene ambiguous. Trimming took 4 bases from V and 5 from J, leaving 11 bases between them. CDR3 length equals 14 residues. Germline assignment: CDR1 LNHDA and CDR2 SQIVND (reference sequence). The CDR3 loop is CASSTSAGTGELFF. CDR3 sequence (DNA): TGTGCCAGTAGTACCTCAGCCGGGACCGGGGAGCTGTTTTTT.

The genes are TRBV5-6 and TRBJ2-3, with 9 bases matching TRBD2. V gave up 0 bases and J gave up 0 bases; unmatched junction bases: 5. This CDR3 has 17 residues. Germline loops: CDR1 SGHDT, CDR2 YYEEEE. CDR3 nucleotide sequence: TGTGCCAGCAGCTTGGTCGCTAGCGGGACCAGCACAGATACGCAGTATTTT. Its translation is CASSLVASGTSTDTQYF.